Below, 9 T cell receptor beta chains from the same sample are listed, as sequenced in a study of response to subunit inactivated influenza vaccine (dated by TCRdb to between 2018 and 2020). The receptor library was made with RT-PCR. Sequencer: Illumina HiSeq 2500. Using fastp trimming at Q25 and MiXCR clonotype assembly, TCRdb reanalyzed the public sequencing data and kept in-frame beta chains. Rows are unified per CDR3 protein, each entry keeping the most common DNA and genes. This sample comprises 610,000 or so distinct CDR3 sequences, around 15% of them detected only once. The ten largest make up roughly 10% of the sample. Sequenced here: PBMCs from blood, sampled 11 to 12 days after vaccination. The source is a man aged 50-60 years who received an inactivated influenza vaccine. Donor details come from another sample of the same person, matched by shared clones.

The chain couples TRBV5-3 to TRBJ2-1; 8 positions match TRBD1. TRBV5-3 is classed as an ORF, of uncertain function. The V segment lost 0 bases and the J segment 5 bases; nucleotides outside the gene matches: 4. The CDR3 length is 15 residues. The DNA for the CDR3 is TGTGCCAGAAGCTTGGGTGGACAGGGTGACAATGAGCAGTTCTTC. Translating gives CARSLGGQGDNEQFF.

This clonotype is medium-sized within its sample. This chain joins TRBV12-3 or TRBV12-4 and TRBJ2-3, with D tentatively TRBD2 (6 bases). V was trimmed by 6 bases and J by 9 bases, leaving 16 bases between them. This CDR3 spans 13 amino acids. The CDR3 region is CASRPDRGNTQYF. In nucleotides, the CDR3 is TGTGCCAGCAGGCCCGACCGGGGGAACACGCAGTATTTT.

The J gene is TRBJ2-1, the V gene TRBV7-2, with 7 bases identical to TRBD1. The germline CDR1 and CDR2 sequences are SGHTA and FQGNSA. The trim removed 5 bases at V and 4 bases at J, leaving 8 bases unmatched. The CDR3 is made up of 15 amino acids. The CDR3 DNA reads as TGTGCCAGCAGCCAGGACAGGAGACCTTACAATGAGCAGTTCTTC. Amino acids: CASSQDRRPYNEQFF.

This clonotype was detected only once. This sequence joins TRBV20-1 and TRBJ1-1; tentatively, D is TRBD1 (5 bases). The CDR3 sequence is 15 residues long. V lost 3 bases and J 0 bases, leaving 14 bases between the germline ends. The V gene's germline CDR1 is DFQATT and CDR2 SNEGSKA (reference sequence). CDR3 sequence: CSAREAGTMNTEAFF. The CDR3, as DNA: TGCAGTGCTAGGGAAGCCGGGACCATGAACACTGAAGCTTTCTTT.

V gene TRBV9 combines with J gene TRBJ2-7, with a weak D call TRBD2 (5 bases). CDR3 length: 13 residues. Germline values: CDR1 SGDLS, CDR2 YYNGEE. Trimming shortened V by 0 bases and J by 6 bases, and 10 bases separated the two germline ends. DNA of the CDR3: TGTGCCAGCAGCGTAGGAGGGTTTGGCGAGCAGTACTTC. It translates to CASSVGGFGEQYF. The full variable domain, its missing parts supplied by reference TRBV9 and TRBJ2-7, is DSGVTQTPKHLITATGQRVTLRCSPRSGDLSVYWYQQSLDQGLQFLIQYYNGEERAKGNILERFSAQQFPDLHSELNLSSLELGDSALYFCASSVGGFGEQYFGPGTRLTVT.

J is TRBJ2-3 and V is TRBV24-1; tentative D call: TRBD1 (5 bases). Germline V gene lookup returns CDR1 KGHDR and CDR2 SFDVKD. Trimming removed 3 bases from V and 0 bases from J, with 15 bases in between. The CDR3 covers 17 residues. Here the CDR3 reads CATSDLRGTSSTDTQYF. CDR3 DNA sequence: TGTGCCACCAGTGATCTTAGGGGCACATCTAGCACAGATACGCAGTATTTT.

This clonotype was observed many times. The CDR3 protein is CASSFSVSYEQYF. In DNA, the CDR3 is TGTGCCAGCAGCTTTTCTGTGTCTTACGAGCAGTACTTC. The genes are TRBV7-8 and TRBJ2-7; D remains unclear. Germline V gene sequence: CDR1 SGHVS, CDR2 FQNEAQ. Trimming removed 3 bases from V and 4 bases from J, with 10 bases in between. CDR3 length: 13 amino acids.

This rearrangement joins TRBV5-1 to TRBJ2-5, with 7 positions matching TRBD1. There are 14 residues in the CDR3. Trimming took 5 bases from V and 5 from J; bases not matched to a gene: 9. Germline loops: CDR1 SGHRS, CDR2 YFSETQ. CDR3 nucleotide sequence: TGCGCCAGCAGACAGCAGGGGGTTTGGGAGACCCAGTACTTC. This translates into CASRQQGVWETQYF.

Ten or more counts support this clonotype. This sequence joins TRBV5-1 and TRBJ2-7; D gene ambiguous. Germline V CDR1 and CDR2: SGHRS, YFSETQ. V lost 3 bases and J lost 7, with 8 bases in between. The CDR3 totals 11 residues. CDR3 loop: CASSSMGEQYF. The CDR3 nucleotides read TGCGCCAGCAGCTCTATGGGGGAGCAGTACTTC.